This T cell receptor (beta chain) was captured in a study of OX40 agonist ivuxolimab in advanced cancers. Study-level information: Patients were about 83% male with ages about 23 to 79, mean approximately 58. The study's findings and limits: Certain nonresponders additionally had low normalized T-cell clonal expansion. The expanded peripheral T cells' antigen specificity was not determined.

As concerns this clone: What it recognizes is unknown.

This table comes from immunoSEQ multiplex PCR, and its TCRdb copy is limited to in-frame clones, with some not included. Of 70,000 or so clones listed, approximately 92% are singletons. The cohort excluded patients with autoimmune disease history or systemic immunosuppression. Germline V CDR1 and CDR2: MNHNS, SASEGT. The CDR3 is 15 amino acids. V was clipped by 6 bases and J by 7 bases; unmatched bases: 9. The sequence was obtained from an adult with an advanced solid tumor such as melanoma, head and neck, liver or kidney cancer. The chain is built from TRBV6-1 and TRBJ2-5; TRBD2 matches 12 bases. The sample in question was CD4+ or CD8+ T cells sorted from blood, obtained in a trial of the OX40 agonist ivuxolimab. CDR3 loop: CASSDLAGGPGTQYF. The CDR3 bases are TGTGCCAGCAGCGATCTAGCGGGGGGGCCGGGGACCCAGTACTTC.